The subject of this entry is one TCR beta chain. The antigen is undetermined. The germline CDR1 and CDR2 sequences are LNHNV and YYDKDF (reference sequence). CDR3 length: 17 residues. V shed 3 bases, J shed 5 bases, and the junction held 9 bases outside the gene matches. The sample is drawn from a study of T cell responses to AZD1222 COVID-19 vaccine. General study results and limits: Repertoire sampling was restricted to post-peak T cell response timepoints.

The assay was immunoSEQ multiplex PCR, and TCRdb's table has in-frame clones only and misses some. The table includes about 180,000 clones, over 80% detected once. This chain connects TRBV15 to TRBJ2-1; 11 bases agree with TRBD2. Sample: peripheral blood, taken 28 days after the second dose of the MenACWY control vaccine. This TCR derives from an adult who received the MenACWY meningococcal vaccine as a control. For the CDR3, the DNA is TGTGCCACCAGCAGGGGTTTTCCGGGACTAGCGGACAATGAGCAGTTCTTC. Residues: CATSRGFPGLADNEQFF. The full variable domain, completed using reference TRBV15 and TRBJ2-1, is DAMVIQNPRYQVTQFGKPVTLSCSQTLNHNVMYWYQQKSSQAPKLLFHYYDKDFNNEADTPDNFQSRRPNTSFCFLDIRSPGLGDTAMYLCATSRGFPGLADNEQFFGPGTRLTVL.